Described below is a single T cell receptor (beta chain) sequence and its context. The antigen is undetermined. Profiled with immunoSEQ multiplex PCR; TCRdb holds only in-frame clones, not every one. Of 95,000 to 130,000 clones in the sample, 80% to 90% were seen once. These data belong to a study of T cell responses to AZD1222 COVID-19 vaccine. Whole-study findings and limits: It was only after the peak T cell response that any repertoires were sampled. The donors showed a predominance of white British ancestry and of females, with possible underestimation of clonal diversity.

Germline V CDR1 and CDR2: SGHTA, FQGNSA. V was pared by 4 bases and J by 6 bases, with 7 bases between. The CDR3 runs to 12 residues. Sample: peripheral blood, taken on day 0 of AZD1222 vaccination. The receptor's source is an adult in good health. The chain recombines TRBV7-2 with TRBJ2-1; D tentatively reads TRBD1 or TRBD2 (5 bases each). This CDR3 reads CASSSRGNEQFF. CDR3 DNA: TGTGCCAGCAGCTCGAGGGGCAATGAGCAGTTCTTC.